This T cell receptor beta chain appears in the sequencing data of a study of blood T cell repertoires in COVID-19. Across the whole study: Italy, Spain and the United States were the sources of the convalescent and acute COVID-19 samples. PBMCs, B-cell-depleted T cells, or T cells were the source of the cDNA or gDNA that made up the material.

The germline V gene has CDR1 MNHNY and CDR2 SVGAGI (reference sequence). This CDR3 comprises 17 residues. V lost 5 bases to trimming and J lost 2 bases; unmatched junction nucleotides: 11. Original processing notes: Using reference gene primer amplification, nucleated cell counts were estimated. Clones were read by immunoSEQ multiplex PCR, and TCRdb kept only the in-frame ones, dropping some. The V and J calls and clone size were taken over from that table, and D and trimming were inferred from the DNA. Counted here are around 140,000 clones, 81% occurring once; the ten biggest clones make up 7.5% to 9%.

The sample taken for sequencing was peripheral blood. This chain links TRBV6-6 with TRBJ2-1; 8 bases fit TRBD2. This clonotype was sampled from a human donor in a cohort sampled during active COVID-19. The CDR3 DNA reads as TGTGCCAGCAGTCGGGCCTTGACTAGCGCAGCCTACAATGAGCAGTTCTTC. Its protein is CASSRALTSAAYNEQFF.